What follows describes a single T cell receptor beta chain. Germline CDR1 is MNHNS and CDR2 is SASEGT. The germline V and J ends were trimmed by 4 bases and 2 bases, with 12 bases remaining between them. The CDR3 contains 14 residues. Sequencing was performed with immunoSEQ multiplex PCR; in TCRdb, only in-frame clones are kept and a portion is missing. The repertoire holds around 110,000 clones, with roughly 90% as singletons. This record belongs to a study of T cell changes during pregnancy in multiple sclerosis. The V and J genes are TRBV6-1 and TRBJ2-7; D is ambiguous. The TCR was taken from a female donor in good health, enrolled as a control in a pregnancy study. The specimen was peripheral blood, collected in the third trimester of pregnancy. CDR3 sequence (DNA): TGTGCCAGCAGTGGACGTCTAACTACCTACGAGCAGTACTTC. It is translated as CASSGRLTTYEQYF.